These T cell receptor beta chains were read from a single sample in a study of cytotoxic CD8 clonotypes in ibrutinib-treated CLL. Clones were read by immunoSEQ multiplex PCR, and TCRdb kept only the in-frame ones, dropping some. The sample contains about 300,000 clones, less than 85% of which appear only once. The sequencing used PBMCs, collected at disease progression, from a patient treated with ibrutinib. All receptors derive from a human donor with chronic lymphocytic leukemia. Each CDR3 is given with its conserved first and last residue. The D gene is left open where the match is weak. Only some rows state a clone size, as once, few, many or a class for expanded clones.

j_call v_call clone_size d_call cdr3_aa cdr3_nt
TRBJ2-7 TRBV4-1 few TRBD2 CASSQALRTSGKGSYF TGCGCCAGCAGCCAAGCCCTTCGGACTAGCGGGAAAGGGTCGTACTTC
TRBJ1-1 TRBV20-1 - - CSQGTTPEAFF TGCAGCCAGGGGACCACACCAGAAGCTTTCTTT
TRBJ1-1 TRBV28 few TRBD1 CASQGDGDTEAFF TGTGCCAGCCAGGGGGACGGGGACACTGAAGCTTTCTTT
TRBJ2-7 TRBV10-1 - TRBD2 CASREVCTGGRDSYEQYF TGCGCCAGCAGGGAGGTGTGTACGGGGGGGCGCGATTCGTACGAGCAGTACTTC
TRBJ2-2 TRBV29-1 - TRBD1 CSGQGYTGELFF TGCAGCGGACAGGGGTACACCGGGGAGCTGTTTTTT
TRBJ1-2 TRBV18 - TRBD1 CASSPRDSAGYGYTF TGTGCCAGCTCACCACGGGACAGTGCTGGCTATGGCTACACCTTC
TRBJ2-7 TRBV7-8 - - CASSPRTGTYEQYF TGTGCCAGCAGCCCCCGGACGGGAACCTACGAGCAGTACTTC
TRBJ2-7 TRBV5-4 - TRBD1 CASSSRQGYSYEQYF TGTGCCAGCAGCTCGCGACAGGGTTACTCCTACGAGCAGTACTTC
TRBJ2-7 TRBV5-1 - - CASSLEPRFAYEQYF TGCGCCAGCAGCTTGGAGCCTAGATTCGCCTACGAGCAGTACTTC
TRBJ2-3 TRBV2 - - CASSEVAGSDTQYF TGTGCCAGCAGTGAAGTTGCGGGATCGGATACGCAGTATTTT
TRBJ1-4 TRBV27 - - CASSLRRGEKLFF TGTGCCAGCAGTTTACGAAGGGGAGAAAAACTGTTTTTT
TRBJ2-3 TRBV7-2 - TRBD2 CASSRRVAGGSTDTQYF TGTGCCAGCAGCCGAAGAGTAGCGGGGGGCTCCACAGATACGCAGTATTTT
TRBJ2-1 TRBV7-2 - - CASNLGASKQFF TGTGCCAGCAACCTTGGGGCGTCCAAGCAGTTCTTC
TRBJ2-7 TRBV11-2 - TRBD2 CATAGATTYEQYF TGTGCCACCGCGGGAGCCACCACCTACGAGCAGTACTTC
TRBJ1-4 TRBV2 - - CASSGGTYEKLFF TGTGCCAGCAGTGGAGGGACATATGAAAAACTGTTTTTT
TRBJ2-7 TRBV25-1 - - CASSEPAASSYEQYF TGTGCCAGCAGTGAACCGGCGGCCTCCTCCTACGAGCAGTACTTC
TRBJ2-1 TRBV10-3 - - CAIVGAPADEQFF TGTGCCATCGTGGGCGCCCCAGCGGATGAGCAGTTCTTC
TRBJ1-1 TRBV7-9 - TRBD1 CASSLLGTGGLAFF TGTGCCAGCAGCTTATTGGGGACAGGAGGTTTGGCTTTCTTT
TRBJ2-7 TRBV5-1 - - CASSFQGKYEQYF TGCGCCAGCAGCTTCCAGGGTAAATACGAGCAGTACTTC
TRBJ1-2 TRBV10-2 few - CASSESRMGVFGYTF TGCGCCAGCAGTGAGTCTCGGATGGGTGTCTTTGGCTACACCTTC
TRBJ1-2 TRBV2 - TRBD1 CASSGGGDRASGYTF TGTGCCAGCAGTGGAGGGGGGGACAGGGCTTCTGGCTACACCTTC
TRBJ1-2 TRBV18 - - CASSETGLAPRGYTF TGTGCCAGCTCAGAAACAGGATTAGCCCCCCGGGGCTACACCTTC
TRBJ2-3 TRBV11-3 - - CASSLEGPGAREDTQYF TGTGCCAGCAGCTTAGAGGGGCCCGGGGCCCGGGAAGATACGCAGTATTTT
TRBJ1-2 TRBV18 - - CASSADANYGYTF TGTGCCAGCTCAGCGGACGCAAACTATGGCTACACCTTC
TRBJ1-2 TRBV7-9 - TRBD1 CASSLAVGTGPKGYTF TGTGCCAGCAGCTTAGCGGTGGGGACAGGGCCTAAGGGCTACACCTTC
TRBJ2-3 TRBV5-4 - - CASSQGFTDTQYF TGTGCCAGCAGTCAGGGATTCACAGATACGCAGTATTTT
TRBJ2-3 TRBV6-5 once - CASSYSASTDTQYF TGTGCCAGCAGTTACTCAGCCAGCACAGATACGCAGTATTTT
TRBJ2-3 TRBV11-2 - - CASSSDTQYF TGTGCCAGCAGTTCAGATACGCAGTATTTT
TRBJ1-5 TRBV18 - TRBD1 CASSPPDRTYSNQPQHF TGTGCCAGCTCACCACCGGACAGGACATATAGCAATCAGCCCCAGCATTTT
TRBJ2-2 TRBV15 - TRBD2 CATSRSTGLAEVAAGELFF TGTGCCACCAGCAGATCAACGGGACTAGCGGAGGTAGCGGCCGGGGAGCTGTTTTTT
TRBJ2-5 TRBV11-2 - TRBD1 CASSLRQGWGETQYF TGTGCCAGCAGCTTACGACAGGGCTGGGGAGAGACCCAGTACTTC
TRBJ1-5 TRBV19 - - CACRWAGNSNQPQHF TGTGCCTGCCGGTGGGCAGGAAATAGCAATCAGCCCCAGCATTTT
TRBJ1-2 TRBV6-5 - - CASSYAGASYGYTF TGTGCCAGCAGTTACGCAGGGGCAAGCTATGGCTACACCTTC
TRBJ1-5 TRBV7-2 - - CASSLGTDRNQPQHF TGTGCCAGCAGCTTAGGGACAGACCGCAATCAGCCCCAGCATTTT
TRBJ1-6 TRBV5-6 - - CASSLGGSLYNSPLHF TGTGCCAGCAGCTTGGGGGGGTCGTTATATAATTCACCCCTCCACTTT
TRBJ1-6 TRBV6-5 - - CASSFWEGGNSPLHF TGTGCCAGCAGTTTCTGGGAGGGGGGGAATTCACCCCTCCACTTT
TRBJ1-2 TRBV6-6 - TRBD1 CASRDRGAVYGYTF TGTGCCAGCAGGGACAGGGGGGCGGTGTATGGCTACACCTTC
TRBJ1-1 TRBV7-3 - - CASSLTSTGLNTEAFF TGTGCCAGCAGCCTAACCTCGACAGGACTGAACACTGAAGCTTTCTTT
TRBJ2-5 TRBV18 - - CASSPGRHQETQYF TGTGCCAGCTCACCCGGACGTCACCAAGAGACCCAGTACTTC
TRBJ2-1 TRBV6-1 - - CASRGKLVSNNEQFF TGTGCCAGCAGGGGGAAACTAGTCTCTAACAATGAGCAGTTCTTC
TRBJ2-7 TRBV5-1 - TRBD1 CASSWGTGGFGYEQYF TGCGCCAGCAGCTGGGGAACAGGGGGCTTTGGATACGAGCAGTACTTC
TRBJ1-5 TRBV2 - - CASSEETGPQHF TGTGCCAGCAGTGAAGAAACGGGGCCCCAGCATTTT
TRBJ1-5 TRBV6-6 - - CASSPLGRPNQPQHF TGTGCCAGCAGTCCCTTGGGACGGCCCAATCAGCCCCAGCATTTT
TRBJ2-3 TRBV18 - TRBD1 CASSPGTGNLWADTQYF TGTGCCAGCTCACCAGGGACAGGGAATTTGTGGGCAGATACGCAGTATTTT
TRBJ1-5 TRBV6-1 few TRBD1 CASRHRGDQPQHF TGTGCCAGCAGGCACAGGGGGGATCAGCCCCAGCATTTT
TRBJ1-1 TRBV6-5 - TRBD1 CASSQNRGSNTEAFF TGTGCCAGCAGCCAAAACAGGGGGTCGAACACTGAAGCTTTCTTT
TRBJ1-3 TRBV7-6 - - CASSTYGNTIYF TGTGCCAGCAGCACTTACGGAAACACCATATATTTT
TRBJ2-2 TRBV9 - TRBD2 CASSVTSGRAGELFF TGTGCCAGCAGCGTAACCAGCGGGAGGGCCGGGGAGCTGTTTTTT
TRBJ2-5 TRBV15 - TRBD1 CATSRRQGREETQYF TGTGCCACCAGCAGGAGACAGGGGAGAGAGGAGACCCAGTACTTC
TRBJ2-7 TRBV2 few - CASSEVSREPRF TGTGCCAGCAGTGAAGTCTCCCGGGAGCCTAGGTTC